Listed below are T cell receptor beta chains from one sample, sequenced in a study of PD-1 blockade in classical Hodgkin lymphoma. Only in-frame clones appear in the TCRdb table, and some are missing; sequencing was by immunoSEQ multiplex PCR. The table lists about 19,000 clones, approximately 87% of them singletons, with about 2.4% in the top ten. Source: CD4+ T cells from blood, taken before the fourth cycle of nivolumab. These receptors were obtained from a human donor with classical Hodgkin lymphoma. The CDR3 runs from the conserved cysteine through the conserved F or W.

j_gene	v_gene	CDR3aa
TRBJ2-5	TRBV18	CASSPRPQETQYF
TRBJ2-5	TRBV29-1	CSVEQETQYF
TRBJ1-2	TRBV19	CASTQLTGTGVNGYTF
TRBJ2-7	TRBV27	CASSSLGLAGGSEQYF
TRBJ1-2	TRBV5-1	CASSPGGDGYTF
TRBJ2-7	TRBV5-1	CASSPLAGGTYEQYF
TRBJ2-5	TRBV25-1	CASLLAGGGETQYF
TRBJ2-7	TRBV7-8	CASSSGTSGRAGAYEQYF
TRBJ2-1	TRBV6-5	CASSSGPAGFSEQFF
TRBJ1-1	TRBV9	CASSDTGQGGEAFF
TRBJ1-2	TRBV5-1	CASSPTDRLNYGYTF
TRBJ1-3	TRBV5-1	CASSLAGMYSGNTIYF
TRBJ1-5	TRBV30	CAWSWGGAGNQPQHF
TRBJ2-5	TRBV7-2	CASSLASMGSFGGQKTQYF
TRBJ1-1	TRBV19	CASSIRTGTTNTEAFF
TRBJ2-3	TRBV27	CASSFRGSDTQYF
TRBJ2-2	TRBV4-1	CASSHPGRDKNTGELFF
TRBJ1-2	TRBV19	CASKPRGRPGGVYGYTF
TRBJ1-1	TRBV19	CASSAVQGGEAFF
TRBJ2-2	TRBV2	CASSGQANTGELFF
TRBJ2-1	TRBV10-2	CASINLAGVVNEQFF
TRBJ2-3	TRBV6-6	CASRASGRAQTDTQYF
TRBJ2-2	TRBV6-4	CASSDLPGRDGELFF
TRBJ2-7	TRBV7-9	CASSSSTGGETSGLEQYF
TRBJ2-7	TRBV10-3	CAISGTGRDEQYF
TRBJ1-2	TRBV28	CASRAQGVNYGYTF
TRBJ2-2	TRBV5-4	CASSGGGRDRENTGELFF
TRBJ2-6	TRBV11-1	CASSALRYNSGANVLTF
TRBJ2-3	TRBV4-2	CASSQDWTSTDTQYF
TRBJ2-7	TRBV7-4	CASSKNGTSGSYEQYF
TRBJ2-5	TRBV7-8	CASSPQGRETQYF
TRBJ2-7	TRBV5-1	CASSRDREGEQYF
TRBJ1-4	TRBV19	CASYGGGEKLFF
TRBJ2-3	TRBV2	CASSYRTSGIDTQYF
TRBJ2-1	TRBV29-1	CSVGAGGIRNEQFF
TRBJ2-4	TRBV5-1	CASSLVPPGAAKNIQYF
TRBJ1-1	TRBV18	CASSPPYGSTEAFF
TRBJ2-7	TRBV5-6	CASSSGQLRLGSYEQYF
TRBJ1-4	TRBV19	CASSLRQGAIFGEKLFF
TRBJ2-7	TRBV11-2	CASSQGRGYEQYF
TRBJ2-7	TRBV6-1	CASSEASTGASYEQYF
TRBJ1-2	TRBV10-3	CAISESRQGEDGYTF
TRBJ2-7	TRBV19	CASSWRGSRYEQYF
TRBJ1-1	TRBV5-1	CASSSDTTTEAFF
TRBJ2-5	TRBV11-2	CASSSRLVEETQYF
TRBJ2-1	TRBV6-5	CASSYPPGTGAQFF
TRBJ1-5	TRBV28	CASRYTASNQPQHF
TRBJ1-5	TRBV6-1	CASSEQGRVYEPQHF
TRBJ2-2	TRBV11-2	CASSPSGTGELFF
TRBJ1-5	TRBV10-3	CAISESAQGQPQHF
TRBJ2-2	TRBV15	CATSREIGGGPSGELFF
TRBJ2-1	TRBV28	CASSLFPGLAGNEQFF
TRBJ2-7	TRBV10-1	CATRRGYEQYF
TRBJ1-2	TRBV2	CASTEGGVRGGYDGYTF
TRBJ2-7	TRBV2	CASSGTSATVQYF
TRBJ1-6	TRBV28	CASRSLLQGYNSPLHF